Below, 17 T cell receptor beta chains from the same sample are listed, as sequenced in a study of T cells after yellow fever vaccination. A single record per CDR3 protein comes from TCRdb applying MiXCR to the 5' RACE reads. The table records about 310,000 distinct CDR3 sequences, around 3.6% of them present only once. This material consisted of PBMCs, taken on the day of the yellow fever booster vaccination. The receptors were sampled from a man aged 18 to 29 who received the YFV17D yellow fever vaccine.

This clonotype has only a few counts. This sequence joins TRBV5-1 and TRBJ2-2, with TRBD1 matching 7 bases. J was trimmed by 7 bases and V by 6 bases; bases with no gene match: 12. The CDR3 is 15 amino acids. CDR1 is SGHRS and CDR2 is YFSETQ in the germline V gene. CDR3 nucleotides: TGCGCCAGCACGCCGAGACAGGGCCCCGACGGGGAGCTGTTTTTT. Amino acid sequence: CASTPRQGPDGELFF.

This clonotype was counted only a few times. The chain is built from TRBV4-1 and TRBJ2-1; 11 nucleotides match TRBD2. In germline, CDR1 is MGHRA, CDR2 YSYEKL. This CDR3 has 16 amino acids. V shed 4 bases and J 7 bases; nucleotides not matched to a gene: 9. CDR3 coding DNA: TGCGCCAGCAGCCTCTACCCGCCTAGCGGGGGGAATGAGCAGTTCTTC. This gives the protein CASSLYPPSGGNEQFF.

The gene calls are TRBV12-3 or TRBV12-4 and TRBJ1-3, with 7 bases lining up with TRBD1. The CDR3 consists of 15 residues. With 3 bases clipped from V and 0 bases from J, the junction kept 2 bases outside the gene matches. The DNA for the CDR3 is TGTGCCAGCAGTTTTTCAGGGGGCTCTGGAAACACCATATATTTT. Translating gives CASSFSGGSGNTIYF.

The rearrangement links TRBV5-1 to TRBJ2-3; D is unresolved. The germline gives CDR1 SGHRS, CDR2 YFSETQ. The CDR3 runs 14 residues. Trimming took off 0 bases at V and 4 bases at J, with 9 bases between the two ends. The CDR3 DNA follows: TGCGCCAGCAGCTTGGAGGGCCAGGCAGATACGCAGTATTTT. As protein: CASSLEGQADTQYF.

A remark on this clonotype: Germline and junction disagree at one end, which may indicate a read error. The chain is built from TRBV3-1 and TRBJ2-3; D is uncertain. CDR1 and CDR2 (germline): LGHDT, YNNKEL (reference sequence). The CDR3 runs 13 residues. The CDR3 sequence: CASSLWITDKQYF. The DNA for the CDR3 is TGTGCCAGCAGCCTCTGGATCACAGATAAGCAGTATTTT.

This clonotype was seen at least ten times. The CDR3 coding sequence is TGCGCCAGCACCCTCAGCGGGGGCGGGAATGAAAAACTGTTTTTT. Protein product: CASTLSGGGNEKLFF. The chain is built from TRBV4-1 and TRBJ1-4, with a tentative D call TRBD1 (6 bases). Trimming pared 7 bases from V and 5 bases from J, leaving 17 bases between. Germline CDR1 MGHRA, CDR2 YSYEKL. The CDR3 sequence is 15 residues long.

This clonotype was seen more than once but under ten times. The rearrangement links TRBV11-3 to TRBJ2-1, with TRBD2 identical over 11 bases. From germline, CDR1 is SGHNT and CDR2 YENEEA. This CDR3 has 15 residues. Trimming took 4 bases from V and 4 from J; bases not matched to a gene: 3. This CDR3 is CASSSLAGDYNEQFF. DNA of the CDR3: TGTGCCAGCAGCTCACTAGCGGGGGATTACAATGAGCAGTTCTTC.

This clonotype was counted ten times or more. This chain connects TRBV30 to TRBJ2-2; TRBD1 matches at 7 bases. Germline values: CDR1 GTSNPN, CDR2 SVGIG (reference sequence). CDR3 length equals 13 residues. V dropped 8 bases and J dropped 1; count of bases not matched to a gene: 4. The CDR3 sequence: CAGGQENTGELFF. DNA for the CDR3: TGTGCCGGCGGACAGGAGAACACCGGGGAGCTGTTTTTT.

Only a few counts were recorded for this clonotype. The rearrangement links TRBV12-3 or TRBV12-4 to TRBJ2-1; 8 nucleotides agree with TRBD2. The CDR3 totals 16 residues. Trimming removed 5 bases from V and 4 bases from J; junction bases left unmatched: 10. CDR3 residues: CASSATRGGLYNEQFF. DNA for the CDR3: TGTGCCAGCAGTGCGACTCGCGGGGGGCTATACAATGAGCAGTTCTTC.

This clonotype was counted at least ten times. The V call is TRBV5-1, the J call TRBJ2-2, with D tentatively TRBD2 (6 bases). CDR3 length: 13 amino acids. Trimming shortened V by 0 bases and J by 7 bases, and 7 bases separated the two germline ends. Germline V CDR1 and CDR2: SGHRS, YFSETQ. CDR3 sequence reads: CASSLETSGELFF. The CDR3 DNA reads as TGCGCCAGCAGCTTGGAGACTAGCGGGGAGCTGTTTTTT.

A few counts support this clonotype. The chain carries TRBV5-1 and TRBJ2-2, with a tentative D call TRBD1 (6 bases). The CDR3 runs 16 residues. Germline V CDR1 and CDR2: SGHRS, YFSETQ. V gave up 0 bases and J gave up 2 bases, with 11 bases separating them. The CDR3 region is CASSLAPGQNTGELFF. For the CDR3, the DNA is TGCGCCAGCAGCTTGGCCCCGGGACAAAACACCGGGGAGCTGTTTTTT. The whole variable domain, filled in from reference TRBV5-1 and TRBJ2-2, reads KAGVTQTPRYLIKTRGQQVTLSCSPISGHRSVSWYQQTPGQGLQFLFEYFSETQRNKGNFPGRFSGRQFSNSRSEMNVSTLELGDSALYLCASSLAPGQNTGELFFGEGSRLTVL.

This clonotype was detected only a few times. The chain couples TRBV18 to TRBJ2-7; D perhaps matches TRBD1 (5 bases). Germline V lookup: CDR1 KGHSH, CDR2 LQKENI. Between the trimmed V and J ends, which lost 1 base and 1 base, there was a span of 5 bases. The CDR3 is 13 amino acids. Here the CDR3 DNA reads TGTGCCAGCTCACCACAGGGGTCCTACGAGCAGTACGTC. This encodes CASSPQGSYEQYV.

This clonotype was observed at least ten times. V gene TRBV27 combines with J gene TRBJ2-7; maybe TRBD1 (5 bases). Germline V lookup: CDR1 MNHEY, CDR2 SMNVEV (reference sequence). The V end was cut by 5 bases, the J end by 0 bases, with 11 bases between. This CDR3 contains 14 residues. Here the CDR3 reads CASSPTQVSYEQYF. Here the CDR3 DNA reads TGTGCCAGCAGTCCCACACAGGTCTCCTACGAGCAGTACTTC.

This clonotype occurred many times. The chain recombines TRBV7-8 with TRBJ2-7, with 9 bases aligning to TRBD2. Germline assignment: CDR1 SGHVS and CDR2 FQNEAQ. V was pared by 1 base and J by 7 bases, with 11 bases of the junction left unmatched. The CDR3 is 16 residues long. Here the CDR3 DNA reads TGTGCCAGCAGCTTAGGTTGGCGGGGGGGTTATGGGGAGCAGTACGTC. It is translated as CASSLGWRGGYGEQYV.

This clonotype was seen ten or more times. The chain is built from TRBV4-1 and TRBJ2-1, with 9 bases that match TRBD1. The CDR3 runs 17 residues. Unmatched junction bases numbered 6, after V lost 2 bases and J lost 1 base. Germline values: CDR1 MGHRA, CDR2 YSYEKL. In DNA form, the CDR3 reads TGCGCCAGCAGCCAATTACCGGGACAGGGATCCTACAATGAGCAGTTCTTC. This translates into CASSQLPGQGSYNEQFF.

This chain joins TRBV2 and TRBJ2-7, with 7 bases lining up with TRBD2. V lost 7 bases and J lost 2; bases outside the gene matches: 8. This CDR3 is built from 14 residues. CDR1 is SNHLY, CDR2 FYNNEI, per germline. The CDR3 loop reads CASKAREGPYEQYV. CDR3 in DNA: TGTGCCAGCAAGGCTAGGGAGGGCCCCTACGAGCAGTACGTC.

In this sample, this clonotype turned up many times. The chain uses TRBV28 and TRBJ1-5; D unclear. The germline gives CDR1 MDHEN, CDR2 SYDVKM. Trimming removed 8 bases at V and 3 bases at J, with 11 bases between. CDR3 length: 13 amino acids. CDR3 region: CASRLWDNQPQHF. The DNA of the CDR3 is TGTGCCAGCCGGTTGTGGGACAATCAGCCCCAGCATTTT.